This is a list of T cell receptor beta chains from one sample in a study of blood T cell repertoires in COVID-19. Sequencing was performed with immunoSEQ multiplex PCR; in TCRdb, only in-frame clones are kept and a portion is missing. The sample yields tens of thousands of clones, approximately 80% seen once. The sample was peripheral blood. The receptors stem from a woman older than 75 with acute or convalescent COVID-19. CDR3s include the opening cysteine and the closing phenylalanine or tryptophan. A D gene is named only where the DNA matches it firmly. Clone size is stated in some rows and not others, as once, few, many or a class when expanded.

clone size	V gene	J gene	D gene	CDR3 protein	CDR3 DNA
.	TRBV7-8	TRBJ2-1	TRBD2	CASSSTGTSGDNEQFF	TGTGCCAGCAGCTCCACCGGGACTAGCGGTGACAATGAGCAGTTCTTC
.	TRBV6-5	TRBJ2-1	TRBD2	CASRGVKYNEQFF	TGTGCCAGCCGGGGGGTAAAGTACAATGAGCAGTTCTTC
once	TRBV4-3	TRBJ2-1	TRBD2	CASSQDFGLAGEQFF	TGCGCCAGCAGCCAAGACTTCGGACTAGCGGGTGAGCAGTTCTTC
.	TRBV6-1	TRBJ1-5	.	CASSDHLRVNQPQHF	TGTGCCAGCAGTGACCACCTCAGGGTCAACCAGCCCCAGCATTTT
.	TRBV5-1	TRBJ1-2	.	CASSTDRNYGYTF	TGCGCCAGCAGCACAGACAGAAACTATGGCTACACCTTC
few	TRBV9	TRBJ1-5	TRBD1	CASSATGGNQPQHF	TGTGCCAGCAGTGCTACAGGGGGCAATCAGCCCCAGCATTTT
.	TRBV27	TRBJ2-7	TRBD1	CASSRGTGRNYEQYF	TGTGCCAGCAGTCGTGGGACAGGGCGGAACTACGAGCAGTACTTC
.	TRBV28	TRBJ1-3	.	CASSLLIGRVSGNTIYF	TGTGCCAGCAGTTTATTGATAGGGAGGGTCTCTGGAAACACCATATATTTT
.	TRBV28	TRBJ1-1	.	CASSRWGPAFF	TGTGCCAGCAGTCGGTGGGGCCCTGCTTTCTTT
.	TRBV3-1/TRBV3-2	TRBJ2-5	.	CASSQDRLGAEGLQETQYF	TGTGCCAGCAGCCAAGACAGGTTGGGAGCGGAAGGACTCCAAGAGACCCAGTACTTC
medium-sized	TRBV7-9	TRBJ2-1	TRBD2	CASSSTGLAKNQSPNEQFF	TGTGCCAGCAGCTCCACGGGACTAGCGAAGAACCAATCCCCCAATGAGCAGTTCTTC
.	TRBV5-1	TRBJ2-2	.	CASSQEVVGELFF	TGCGCCAGCAGCCAGGAGGTGGTCGGGGAGCTGTTTTTT
few	TRBV5-1	TRBJ2-1	TRBD2	CASSPGLAGDNEQFF	TGCGCCAGCAGCCCCGGACTAGCGGGGGACAATGAGCAGTTCTTC
few	TRBV28	TRBJ2-4	.	CASSPFRGGKNIQYF	TGTGCCAGCAGCCCATTCAGAGGGGGCAAAAACATTCAGTACTTC
.	TRBV2	TRBJ1-4	.	CASSVTGGEKLFF	TGTGCCAGCAGTGTCACGGGGGGTGAAAAACTGTTTTTT
few	TRBV19	TRBJ1-5	.	CASSRVYNQPQHF	TGTGCCAGTAGTCGAGTTTACAATCAGCCCCAGCATTTT
.	TRBV5-1	TRBJ1-2	.	CASSLAAGTNYGYTF	TGCGCCAGCAGCTTGGCGGCAGGAACTAACTATGGCTACACCTTC
.	TRBV7-9	TRBJ2-3	TRBD2	CASSLTLAGTDTQYF	TGTGCCAGCAGCTTAACGCTAGCGGGGACAGATACGCAGTATTTT
.	TRBV7-7	TRBJ2-1	TRBD2	CASSLGSGLANNEQFF	TGTGCCAGCAGCTTAGGATCGGGACTAGCGAACAATGAGCAGTTCTTC
.	TRBV30	TRBJ1-2	.	CAWSGVDYGYTF	TGTGCCTGGAGTGGCGTCGACTATGGCTACACCTTC
once	TRBV30	TRBJ2-1	TRBD1	CAWSNRQGLSSYNEQFF	TGTGCCTGGAGCAACCGACAGGGGTTAAGCTCCTACAATGAGCAGTTCTTC
.	TRBV13	TRBJ2-1	TRBD2	CASSSSGSGPYNEQFF	TGTGCCAGCAGCTCTAGCGGGAGCGGCCCCTACAATGAGCAGTTCTTC
.	TRBV3-1/TRBV3-2	TRBJ2-7	.	CASSFRGASDEQYF	TGTGCCAGCAGCTTCAGGGGGGCTTCCGACGAGCAGTACTTC
.	TRBV27	TRBJ1-5	.	CASALGARDQPQHF	TGTGCCAGCGCCCTGGGGGCGCGGGATCAGCCCCAGCATTTT
.	TRBV11-2	TRBJ1-2	.	CASQGLSYGYTF	TGTGCCAGCCAGGGACTTTCTTATGGCTACACCTTC
.	TRBV27	TRBJ1-5	.	CASSQTGSVQPQHF	TGTGCCAGCAGCCAGACGGGATCGGTTCAGCCCCAGCATTTT
.	TRBV18	TRBJ2-3	.	CASSPLSSTDTQYF	TGTGCCAGCTCACCACTGAGTAGCACAGATACGCAGTATTTT
.	TRBV10-3	TRBJ1-5	.	CAIREAEYQPQHF	TGTGCCATCAGGGAGGCGGAGTATCAGCCCCAGCATTTT
.	TRBV24-1	TRBJ2-1	TRBD2	CATSDLIPGPSGRADEQFF	TGTGCCACCAGTGATTTGATCCCCGGTCCTAGCGGGAGGGCCGATGAGCAGTTCTTC
.	TRBV6-5	TRBJ2-3	.	CASSYSKLTTDTQYF	TGTGCCAGCAGTTACTCGAAACTCACCACAGATACGCAGTATTTT
few	TRBV7-9	TRBJ2-4	TRBD1	CASSYRGAKNIQYF	TGTGCCAGCAGTTACAGGGGAGCCAAAAACATTCAGTACTTC
.	TRBV7-2	TRBJ2-3	TRBD1	CASSLGQGQRTDTQYF	TGTGCCAGCAGCTTAGGACAGGGCCAACGGACAGATACGCAGTATTTT
.	TRBV3-1/TRBV3-2	TRBJ1-2	.	CASSQESRSNYGYTF	TGTGCCAGCAGCCAAGAATCCCGGTCTAACTATGGCTACACCTTC
.	TRBV28	TRBJ1-2	TRBD1	CASSPGTGWSGYTF	TGTGCCAGCAGTCCCGGGACAGGGTGGAGTGGCTACACCTTC
.	TRBV19	TRBJ2-7	TRBD1	CASAGTEFHEQYF	TGTGCCAGTGCCGGGACAGAGTTTCACGAGCAGTACTTC
few	TRBV7-6	TRBJ1-3	.	CASSTTDRTYGNTIYF	TGTGCCAGCAGCACAACCGACAGAACTTATGGAAACACCATATATTTT
.	TRBV7-6	TRBJ1-1	.	CASSPVPGSTEAFF	TGTGCCAGCAGCCCGGTGCCGGGGTCCACTGAAGCTTTCTTT
.	TRBV14	TRBJ2-2	TRBD2	CASSPTTSGTGELFF	TGTGCCAGCAGCCCAACTACTAGCGGTACCGGGGAGCTGTTTTTT
.	TRBV7-2	TRBJ2-7	.	CASSLAEGGVQYF	TGTGCCAGCAGCTTAGCGGAGGGGGGGGTTCAGTACTTC
.	TRBV3-1/TRBV3-2	TRBJ2-1	TRBD2	CASSQEGLAGEQFF	TGTGCCAGCAGCCAAGAGGGACTAGCGGGTGAGCAGTTCTTC
few	TRBV2	TRBJ1-1	.	CANLRQGPGTEAFF	TGTGCCAACCTCCGTCAGGGGCCGGGCACTGAAGCTTTCTTT
.	TRBV4-1	TRBJ2-1	.	CASSQEQVYNEQFF	TGCGCCAGCAGCCAAGAACAGGTATACAATGAGCAGTTCTTC